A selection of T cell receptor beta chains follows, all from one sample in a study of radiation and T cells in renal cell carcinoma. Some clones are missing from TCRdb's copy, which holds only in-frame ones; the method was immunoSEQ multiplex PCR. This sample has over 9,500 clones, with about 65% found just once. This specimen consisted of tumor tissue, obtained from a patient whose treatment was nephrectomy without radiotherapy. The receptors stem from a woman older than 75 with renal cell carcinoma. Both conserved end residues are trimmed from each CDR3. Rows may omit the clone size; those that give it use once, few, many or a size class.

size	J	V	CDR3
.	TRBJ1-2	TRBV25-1	ATRHAAVGYT
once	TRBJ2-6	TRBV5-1	ASSPAPQMRRAGANVLT
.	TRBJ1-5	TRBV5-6	ASSLTDSNQPQH
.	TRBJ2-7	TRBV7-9	ASSLAVSFEQY
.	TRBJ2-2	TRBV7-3	ASSPIARGTGELF
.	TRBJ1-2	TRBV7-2	ASSLGVKDSYGYT
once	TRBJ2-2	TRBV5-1	ASSYQDTGELF
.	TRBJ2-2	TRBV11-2	ASSHPGTVNTGELF
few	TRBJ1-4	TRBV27	ASSLTVSGAGEKLF
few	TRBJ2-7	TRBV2	ASSDVGRGEQY
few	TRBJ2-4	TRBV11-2	ASSFTQDGIIQY
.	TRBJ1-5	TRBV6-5	ASSYSWGRGQPQH
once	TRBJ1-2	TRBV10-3	AIRERGQDGDGYT
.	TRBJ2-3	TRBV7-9	ARGQANTDTQY
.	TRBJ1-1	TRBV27	ASSLSVLPANTEAF
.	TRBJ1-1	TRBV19	ASSIEGATEAF
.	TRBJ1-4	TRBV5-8	ASSFSGRTNEKLF
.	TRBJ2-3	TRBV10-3	AISESSGTDTQY
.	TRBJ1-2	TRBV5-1	ASSLEGATNYGYT
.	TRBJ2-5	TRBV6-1	ASRGSGGPRETQY
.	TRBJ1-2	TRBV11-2	ASSLGGYGYT
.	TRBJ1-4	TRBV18	ASSQSTRQGTNEKLF
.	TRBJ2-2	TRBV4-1	ATRGRGGELF
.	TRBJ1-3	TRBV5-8	ASSLDGGSGNTIY
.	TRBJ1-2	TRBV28	ASSFDTVNYGYT
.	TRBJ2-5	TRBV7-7	ASSLSLTERETQY
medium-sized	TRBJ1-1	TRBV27	ASSPSGRAEAF
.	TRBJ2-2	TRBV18	ASSPIGRSDTGELF
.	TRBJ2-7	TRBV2	ASGGDSYEQY
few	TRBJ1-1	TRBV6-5	ASSYVGTANTEAF
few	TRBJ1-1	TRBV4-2	ASSQDTEPVRMNTEAF
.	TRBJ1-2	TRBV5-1	ASSPTLISNYGYT
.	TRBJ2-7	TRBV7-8	ASSFFGAGRSNEQY